This TCR beta chain was identified during a study of early T cells in non-severe SARS-CoV-2 infection. The length of the CDR3 is 14 residues. The germline V gene encodes CDR1 SQVTM and CDR2 ANQGSEA. V lost 6 bases and J lost 3; bases outside the gene matches: 10. TCRdb ran MiXCR on the 5' RACE reads and lists one entry per CDR3 protein. Counted here are tens of thousands of distinct CDR3 sequences, about 12% occurring once; the ten biggest clones make up 5.5% to 7.5%. Sequencing used whole blood. This TCR came from an adult who was a healthcare worker with PCR-confirmed SARS-CoV-2 infection or an uninfected control (not recorded which). The V gene is TRBV29-1, the J gene TRBJ1-1; 7 nucleotides line up with TRBD1. The CDR3 DNA reads as TGCAGCGTCACACCGGGACAGCCCTACACTGAAGCTTTCTTT. This sequence encodes CSVTPGQPYTEAFF.